This T cell receptor beta chain originates from a study of vaccination effects on CD4 cells after COVID-19. Cultured cells yielded isolated CD4+ T cells after 10 days. The authors replaced half the medium with IL-2 medium on days 3 and 7. Repertoires were generated with immunoSEQ multiplex PCR, while TCRdb's copy carries only in-frame clones and drops some. The sample carries approximately 46,000 clones, approximately 81% recorded once. As concerns this clone: Antigen: not known.

This CDR3 contains 15 residues. Trimming removed 1 base from V and 6 bases from J; junction bases left unmatched: 7. Per the germline V gene, CDR1 is KGHSH and CDR2 is LQKENI. The sequencing used CD4+ T cells from PBMCs cultured without peptide, collected before COVID-19 vaccination. The chain links TRBV18 to TRBJ1-1; TRBD1 matches at 8 bases. This TCR was recovered from a human donor who had a prior SARS-CoV-2 infection. The CDR3 bases are TGTGCCAGCTCACCACAATCAGGGGGCAGCGCTGAAGCTTTCTTT. Translated: CASSPQSGGSAEAFF.